These 13 T cell receptor beta chains originate from one sample sequenced in a study of blood T cell repertoires in COVID-19. The table came from immunoSEQ multiplex PCR; TCRdb's copy has only in-frame clones and leaves some out. This table holds about 190,000 clones, 90% found once. Specimen: peripheral blood. The receptor source for this set is a man aged 50-60 years with acute or convalescent COVID-19.

The chain has TRBV27 and TRBJ2-5; 16 positions match TRBD2. The CDR3 contains 17 residues. Germline assignment: CDR1 MNHEY and CDR2 SMNVEV (reference sequence). V trimming: 0 bases; J trimming: 7 bases; junction bases outside the gene matches: 5. CDR3 sequence: CASSLSGTSGRAVTQYF. CDR3 in DNA: TGTGCCAGCAGTTTATCCGGGACTAGCGGGAGGGCCGTGACCCAGTACTTC.

The V gene is TRBV11-3, the J gene TRBJ2-2; weak D call: TRBD2 (5 bases). Germline V CDR1 and CDR2: SGHNT, YENEEA. Trimming stripped 5 bases from V and 7 bases from J, with 11 bases between. The CDR3 runs to 13 residues. CDR3 sequence: CASSPVEDGELFF. As DNA, the CDR3 is TGTGCCAGCAGCCCCGTGGAGGACGGGGAGCTGTTTTTT.

This chain uses TRBV7-9 with TRBJ2-7, with TRBD2 matching 8 bases. The CDR3 has 16 residues. V shed 4 bases and J 3 bases; nucleotides not matched to a gene: 11. The V gene's germline CDR1 is SEHNR and CDR2 FQNEAQ (reference sequence). The CDR3 DNA sequence: TGTGCCAGCAGCTCCGGGGGGGCCCAGATGCTCTACGAGCAGTACTTC. Protein product: CASSSGGAQMLYEQYF.

The J gene is TRBJ1-3, the V gene TRBV18; D is perhaps TRBD1 (5 bases). Germline V gene sequence: CDR1 KGHSH, CDR2 LQKENI. This CDR3 is built from 13 residues. Trimming took off 0 bases at V and 7 bases at J, with 7 bases between the two ends. This chain's CDR3 is CASSPPSGNTIYF. As DNA, the CDR3 is TGTGCCAGCTCACCACCGTCAGGGAACACCATATATTTT.

The V and J genes are TRBV30 and TRBJ2-7, with a possible D match to TRBD2 (5 bases). The CDR3 spans 12 residues. CDR1 is GTSNPN, CDR2 SVGIG, per germline (reference sequence). V lost 0 bases and J 5 bases, leaving 8 bases between the germline ends. The CDR3 DNA is TGTGCCTGGAGTGTACACGGGGACGAGCAGTACTTC. Amino acids: CAWSVHGDEQYF.

CDR3 bases: TGTGCCTGGAGGGGGACAGGGGGGGTTGAAAAACTGTTTTTT. It specifies CAWRGTGGVEKLFF. The chain joins TRBV30 to TRBJ1-4, with 11 bases that match TRBD1. This CDR3 contains 14 residues. The V and J ends lost 3 bases and 7 bases, in that order; junction bases with no gene match: 4. The germline gives CDR1 GTSNPN, CDR2 SVGIG (reference sequence).

This sequence joins TRBV11-2 and TRBJ1-2; tentatively, D is TRBD1 (6 bases). CDR3 length: 16 residues. V dropped 3 bases and J dropped 3 bases, with 17 bases sitting between them. The germline V gene has CDR1 SGHAT and CDR2 FQNNGV. CDR3 amino acids: CASSFPTGNLDYGYTF. Written as DNA, the CDR3 is TGTGCCAGCAGCTTCCCCACAGGGAACCTAGACTATGGCTACACCTTC.

CDR3 DNA sequence: TGTGCCAGCAGCTTAAGAGCGGGGGCAGACAGCTCCTACGAGCAGTACGTC. Amino acids: CASSLRAGADSSYEQYV. This rearrangement joins TRBV7-9 to TRBJ2-7; 8 nucleotides agree with TRBD2. CDR3 length: 17 amino acids. Germline-derived CDR1 and CDR2 are SEHNR and FQNEAQ (reference sequence). With V trimmed by 2 bases and J by 0 bases, 9 bases remained unmatched.

The J gene is TRBJ2-1, the V gene TRBV12-3 or TRBV12-4, with D tentatively TRBD2 (5 bases). The CDR3 spans 12 residues. V shed 5 bases and J shed 11 bases, with 13 bases lying between them. The CDR3 sequence is CASSHPGIKQFF. The CDR3 DNA sequence: TGTGCCAGCAGTCACCCGGGGATAAAGCAGTTCTTC.

The genes are TRBV9 and TRBJ1-6; tentatively, D is TRBD1 (6 bases). CDR1 and CDR2 (germline): SGDLS, YYNGEE. CDR3 length: 18 amino acids. V was clipped by 0 bases and J by 5 bases, with 18 bases between them. CDR3 bases: TGTGCCAGCAGCGTAGTAAAACAGGGTTTAATCCATAATTCACCCCTCCACTTT. Residues: CASSVVKQGLIHNSPLHF. Complete variable domain (other parts from reference TRBV9 and TRBJ1-6): DSGVTQTPKHLITATGQRVTLRCSPRSGDLSVYWYQQSLDQGLQFLIQYYNGEERAKGNILERFSAQQFPDLHSELNLSSLELGDSALYFCASSVVKQGLIHNSPLHFGNGTRLTVT.

The J gene is TRBJ2-6, the V gene TRBV27; no clear D. Trimming stripped 5 bases from V and 0 bases from J, with 20 bases between. The CDR3 has 19 amino acids. From germline, CDR1 is MNHEY and CDR2 SMNVEV (reference sequence). The CDR3 DNA reads as TGTGCCAGCAGTGCCGTCGACACCCACGGTAGCTCTGGGGCCAACGTCCTGACTTTC. Translation gives CASSAVDTHGSSGANVLTF.

The chain employs TRBV11-2 and TRBJ2-1; TRBD2 agrees at 14 bases. The CDR3 contains 17 residues. J gave up 9 bases and V 1 base, and 8 bases lay outside the gene matches. From germline, CDR1 is SGHAT and CDR2 FQNNGV. CDR3 sequence: CASSLGGTSGSLSEQFF. CDR3 bases: TGTGCCAGCAGCTTAGGTGGGACTAGCGGGAGCTTGAGTGAGCAGTTCTTC.

V gene TRBV15 combines with J gene TRBJ2-7; tentatively, D is TRBD1 (6 bases). The V end was cut by 0 bases, the J end by 3 bases, with 6 bases between. The CDR3 totals 13 residues. The germline V gene encodes CDR1 LNHNV and CDR2 YYDKDF (reference sequence). CDR3 nucleotides: TGTGCCACCAGCAGAGAAGGGGGCTACGAGCAGTACTTC. Translation gives CATSREGGYEQYF.